The sequence of this T cell receptor (beta chain) was determined in a study of regulatory T cells in long-lasting Graves disease. Described time point: newly diagnosed GD, antithyroid drugs for less than 3 months. RNA isolated from PBMCs was used to make the TCR library. This clonotype was recorded at least ten times. Its antigen is as yet unknown. Sequencing libraries for TCR beta were prepared with iRepertoire HTBI primers and Arm-PCR of CDR3 regions. TCRdb used MiXCR to reprocess the multiplex PCR reads, holding one entry per CDR3 protein. The sample carries roughly 610,000 distinct CDR3 sequences, approximately 15% recorded once. Trimming cost V 9 bases and J 5 bases, with 13 bases left between them. Germline CDR1 reads MDHEN; CDR2 reads SYDVKM. CDR3 length: 12 residues. Study outcomes and limitations: Persistent cases favored TRBV28, TRBJ1-2 and TRBJ2-5.

A further study also used this sample, focusing on T cells in Graves' hyperthyroidism and ophthalmopathy. This second report adds: TCR CDR3 underwent first-round RT-PCR with the HTBI primer set.

The receptor was derived from a woman aged 25 to 39 with Graves disease. The V and J genes are TRBV28 and TRBJ1-2, with no clear D. This sample comprised peripheral blood mononuclear cells (PBMCs), obtained at new diagnosis, from a patient treated with antithyroid drugs. The CDR3 sequence is CASWASGYGYTF. In DNA, the CDR3 is TGTGCCAGTTGGGCAAGTGGTTATGGCTACACCTTC.